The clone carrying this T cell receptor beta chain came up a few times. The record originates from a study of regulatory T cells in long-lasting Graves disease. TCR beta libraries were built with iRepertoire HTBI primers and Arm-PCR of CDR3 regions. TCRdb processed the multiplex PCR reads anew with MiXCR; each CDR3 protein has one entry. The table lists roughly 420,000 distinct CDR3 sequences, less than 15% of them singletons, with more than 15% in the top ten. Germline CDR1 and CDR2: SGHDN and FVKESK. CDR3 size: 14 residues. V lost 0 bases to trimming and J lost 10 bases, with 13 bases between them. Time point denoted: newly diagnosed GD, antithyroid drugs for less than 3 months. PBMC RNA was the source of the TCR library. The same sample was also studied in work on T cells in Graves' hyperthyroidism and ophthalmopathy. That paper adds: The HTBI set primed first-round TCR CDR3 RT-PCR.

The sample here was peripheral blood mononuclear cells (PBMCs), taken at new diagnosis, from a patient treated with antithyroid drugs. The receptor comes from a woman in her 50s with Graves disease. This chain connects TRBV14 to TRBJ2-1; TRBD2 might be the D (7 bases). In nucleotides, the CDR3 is TGTGCCAGCAGCCAAGATTTTGGCGGGGGCGAGCAGTTCTTC. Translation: CASSQDFGGGEQFF.